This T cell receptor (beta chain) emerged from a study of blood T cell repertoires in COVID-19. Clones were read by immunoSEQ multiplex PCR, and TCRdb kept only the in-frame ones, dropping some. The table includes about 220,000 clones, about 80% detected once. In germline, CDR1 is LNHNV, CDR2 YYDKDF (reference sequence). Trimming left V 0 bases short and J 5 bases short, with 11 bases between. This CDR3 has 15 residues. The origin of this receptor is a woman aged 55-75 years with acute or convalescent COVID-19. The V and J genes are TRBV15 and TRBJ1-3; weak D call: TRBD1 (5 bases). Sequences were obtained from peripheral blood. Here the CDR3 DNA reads TGTGCCACCAGCAGAGATGTTGACAGAAGAAACACCATATATTTT. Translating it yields CATSRDVDRRNTIYF.